This T cell receptor (beta chain) was recovered during a study of OX40 agonist ivuxolimab in advanced cancers. For the wider study: Ivuxolimab was an agonistic, fully human IgG2 monoclonal antibody directed against OX40 (CD134), a costimulatory receptor. Intravenous ivuxolimab was administered to patients every 2 weeks at six dose levels: 0.01, 0.1, 0.3, 1.5, 3 and 10 mg/kg. Of the roughly 52 dose-escalation patients, hepatocellular carcinoma was present in about 20, melanoma in roughly 15, renal cell carcinoma in 9 and head and neck cancer in 9. The dose-escalation cohort was roughly 87% male with a mean age of approximately 60 years, ranging from 23 to 79. Patients were allowed to have had prior anti-PD-1, anti-PD-L1 or anti-CTLA-4 therapy, and 40% of the dose-escalation patients had been treated with checkpoint inhibitors. Partial responses occurred in three dose-escalation patients: two with cutaneous melanoma and one with hepatocellular carcinoma. The purpose of peripheral TCRbeta sequencing was to test whether ivuxolimab changed TCR sequence diversity and led to clonal T-cell expansion. The paper reports the monotherapy dose-escalation portion (N ≈ 52 patients) of the phase I ivuxolimab trial. General conclusions and limits of the study: Low levels of normalized T-cell clonal expansion were also shown by some nonresponding patients. On average, CD8+ T cells showed more expanded clones than CD4+ T cells after ivuxolimab. The antigen specificity of the clonally expanded peripheral T cells was not determined. In the 0.1-3.0 mg/kg groups, partial responders were among the patients with the lowest normalized peripheral clonal expansion, particularly in CD8+ T cells. At doses of 0.1 to 3.0 mg/kg, clonal expansion of both CD4+ and CD8+ T cells in blood was seen between baseline and week 6.

The trial excluded patients who had a history of autoimmune disease or were on systemic immunosuppression. In every dose cohort, peripheral blood was drawn for TCR sequencing at baseline, cycle 4 day 1, and cycle 7 day 1. Samples came from an open-label, multicenter, first-in-human phase I dose-escalation trial of ivuxolimab. The trial enrolled adults with locally advanced or metastatic head and neck squamous cell, hepatocellular, melanoma or renal cell carcinoma. Before TCR sequencing, CD4+ T cells and CD8+ T cells were sorted from peripheral blood as separate populations. V is cut back by 3 bases and J by 6 bases, with 3 bases in the junction unmatched. Including the terminal cysteine and phenylalanine, the CDR3 comprises 15 residues. The only DNA kept is the CDR3, 45 bases in frame from the first base. The germline V gene (reference sequence) specifies MNHEY as CDR1 and SMNVEV as CDR2. Genomic DNA was extracted from sorted cells for sequencing of the TCRbeta CDR3 region. The immunoSEQ Assay was used to sequence the TCRbeta CDR3 regions. Not all clones reach the TCRdb copy of this immuneACCESS table, which keeps in-frame sequences only. Checked studies attribute under half of the gap to unresolved V genes and leave the rest unexplained. This sample is represented by 60,000 to 65,000 clones; 84% of them were singletons. The ten largest clonotypes hold 2.1% of the sample.

On this clone: What this receptor recognizes is not known. Base qualities are missing; no much larger clone stands one base away.

The chain was built from TRBV27 and TRBJ1-6; TRBD1 lines up with 9 middle nucleotides. The sequence was obtained from an adult with an advanced solid tumor such as melanoma, head and neck, liver or kidney cancer. Here the sequenced sample was CD4+ or CD8+ T cells sorted from blood, taken in a trial of the OX40 agonist ivuxolimab. Here the CDR3 is given as CASSFQQGANSPLHF. The DNA reads as follows: TGTGCCAGCAGTTTCCAACAGGGGGCTAATTCACCCCTCCACTTT.